Following are 31 T cell receptor beta chains from one sample sequenced in a study of graft-versus-host responses after intestinal transplantation. These TCRs' antigens remain unknown. Method: immunoSEQ multiplex PCR; TCRdb's copy keeps in-frame clones and lacks some. The table lists roughly 99,000 clones, around 93% of them singletons. Specimen: unstimulated CD8+ T cells sorted from spleen or lymph node cells, collected before transplant. These receptors were collected from a human donor who was the organ donor for an intestinal transplant.

The genes are TRBV7-6 and TRBJ2-2, with TRBD2 matching over 11 bases. V was pared by 5 bases and J by 3 bases, with 5 bases of the junction left unmatched. CDR1 is SGHVS, CDR2 FNYEAQ, per germline. The CDR3 sequence is 16 residues long. In nucleotides, the CDR3 is TGTGCCAGCAGCCCCGTAGCGGGAGGGTACACCGGGGAGCTGTTTTTT. Translating gives CASSPVAGGYTGELFF.

The chain's CDR3 is CASSQGLARNEQFF. The CDR3 nucleotides read TGTGCCAGCAGCCAGGGACTAGCGAGGAATGAGCAGTTCTTC. V usage is TRBV28 and J usage is TRBJ2-1; the match to TRBD2 covers 10 bases. The germline V gene has CDR1 MDHEN and CDR2 SYDVKM. J gave up 7 bases and V 6 bases, and 6 bases lay outside the gene matches. This CDR3 region has 14 residues.

This chain connects TRBV28 to TRBJ2-3; D unclear. Germline values: CDR1 MDHEN, CDR2 SYDVKM. The germline V and J ends were trimmed by 7 bases and 3 bases, with 14 bases remaining between them. The CDR3 consists of 14 residues. CDR3 region: CASTPLHYTDTQYF. CDR3 nucleotides: TGTGCCAGCACTCCTCTTCACTATACAGATACGCAGTATTTT.

The gene calls are TRBV25-1 and TRBJ1-2, with D uncertain. Germline assignment: CDR1 MGHDK and CDR2 SYGVNS. The CDR3 is 14 residues long. V was shortened by 2 bases and J by 3 bases, with 10 bases between the two germline ends. The CDR3 DNA sequence: TGTGCCAGCAGTGAACTTCTGACTGACTATGGCTACACCTTC. It encodes CASSELLTDYGYTF.

The chain uses TRBV9 and TRBJ2-7; no clear D. Germline values: CDR1 SGDLS, CDR2 YYNGEE. V was pared by 3 bases and J by 1 base, with 8 bases between. This CDR3 has 13 residues. The CDR3 DNA follows: TGTGCCAGCAGCGCGACTGATTCCTACGAGCAGTACTTC. Protein: CASSATDSYEQYF. Variable domain in full (rest from reference TRBV9 and TRBJ2-7): DSGVTQTPKHLITATGQRVTLRCSPRSGDLSVYWYQQSLDQGLQFLIQYYNGEERAKGNILERFSAQQFPDLHSELNLSSLELGDSALYFCASSATDSYEQYFGPGTRLTVT.

The chain recombines TRBV6-6 with TRBJ2-1; TRBD2 matches at 7 bases. The J segment lost 0 bases and the V segment lost 8 bases, leaving 7 bases of the junction unmatched. Germline V gene data show CDR1 as MNHNY and CDR2 as SVGAGI (reference sequence). There are 15 residues in the CDR3. The CDR3 DNA reads TGTGCCAGCGGGCCTAGCGGAAGCTCCTACAATGAGCAGTTCTTC. It is translated as CASGPSGSSYNEQFF.

This chain connects TRBV6-1 to TRBJ2-4; unclear D gene. This CDR3 has 13 amino acids. Germline values: CDR1 MNHNS, CDR2 SASEGT. V was trimmed by 6 bases and J by 6 bases, leaving 12 bases between them. CDR3 sequence reads: CASRDWLINIQYF. CDR3 DNA sequence: TGTGCCAGCAGAGACTGGTTAATAAACATTCAGTACTTC.

The rearrangement joins TRBV9 to TRBJ2-7, with 11 bases identical to TRBD2. This CDR3 is 15 amino acids long. J gave up 7 bases and V 5 bases, and 11 bases lay outside the gene matches. From germline, CDR1 is SGDLS and CDR2 YYNGEE. This CDR3 is CASSAIAGGPEEQYF. CDR3 DNA: TGTGCCAGCAGTGCCATAGCGGGAGGGCCGGAAGAGCAGTACTTC.

The rearrangement uses TRBV5-6 and TRBJ2-3; 9 positions agree with TRBD2. V lost 1 base to trimming and J lost 1 base; unmatched junction nucleotides: 1. The CDR3 has 15 amino acids. Germline V lookup: CDR1 SGHDT, CDR2 YYEEEE. CDR3 residues: CASSLWTSGTDTQYF. The CDR3 DNA reads as TGTGCCAGCAGCTTGTGGACTAGCGGCACAGATACGCAGTATTTT.

J is TRBJ2-7 and V is TRBV28, with D perhaps TRBD2 (6 bases). V shed 6 bases and J shed 2 bases, with 20 bases lying between them. The CDR3 has 16 residues. The germline V gene has CDR1 MDHEN and CDR2 SYDVKM. The CDR3 reads CASSSPDWGEAYEQYF. The CDR3 DNA reads TGTGCCAGCAGCTCCCCTGATTGGGGGGAAGCCTACGAGCAGTACTTC.

This clone was detected only a few times. The chain recombines TRBV27 with TRBJ1-4, with 8 bases lining up with TRBD1. This CDR3 is 14 amino acids long. The germline CDR1 and CDR2 sequences are MNHEY and SMNVEV (reference sequence). V gave up 5 bases and J gave up 4 bases; unmatched junction bases: 3. DNA for the CDR3: TGTGCCAGCAGTCCCGGACAGGGTAATGAAAAACTGTTTTTT. Protein: CASSPGQGNEKLFF.

The chain uses TRBV2 and TRBJ2-1; 7 bases align to TRBD2. CDR1 SNHLY and CDR2 FYNNEI come from the germline V gene. The CDR3 is 13 residues long. J gave up 9 bases and V 6 bases, and 8 bases lay outside the gene matches. DNA for the CDR3: TGTGCCAGCAGCAAACTAGCGCTCACTGAGCAGTTCTTC. It encodes CASSKLALTEQFF.

Here the CDR3 reads CASSLTTTYEQYF. In DNA form, the CDR3 reads TGTGCCAGCAGTTTAACAACAACCTACGAGCAGTACTTC. The chain has TRBV13 and TRBJ2-7, with D unclear. The CDR3 covers 13 residues. Deletions cut 6 bases from V and 2 bases from J, with 11 bases between. In germline, CDR1 is PRHDT, CDR2 FYEKMQ (reference sequence).

This clone was picked up one time. J is TRBJ2-3 and V is TRBV12-5, with 7 bases that match TRBD1. Germline V gene lookup returns CDR1 LGHNT and CDR2 FRNRAP. This CDR3 has 15 residues. Trimming removed 6 bases from V and 2 bases from J; junction bases left unmatched: 8. CDR3 nucleotides: TGTGCTAGTGGCCAAGGACAGGCGGACACAGATACGCAGTATTTT. Translation gives CASGQGQADTDTQYF.

The V gene is TRBV5-1, the J gene TRBJ2-1, with a possible D match to TRBD1 (6 bases). The CDR3 consists of 18 residues. In germline, CDR1 is SGHRS, CDR2 YFSETQ. V lost 1 base and J 11 bases, leaving 28 bases between the germline ends. The CDR3 sequence is CASSLPFYRSGVFEKQFF. The CDR3 DNA is TGCGCCAGCAGCTTGCCTTTTTACCGTTCAGGGGTCTTTGAAAAGCAGTTCTTC.

The CDR3 sequence: CASSLVDSYEQYF. The CDR3 nucleotides read TGTGCCAGCAGCTTGGTGGACAGCTACGAGCAGTACTTC. V and J are TRBV5-6 and TRBJ2-7; possibly TRBD1 for D (6 bases). Germline CDR1 SGHDT, CDR2 YYEEEE. The germline V and J ends were trimmed by 0 bases and 3 bases, with 7 bases remaining between them. The CDR3 has 13 amino acids.

The chain recombines TRBV28 with TRBJ2-7; 7 bases align to TRBD2. Germline loops: CDR1 MDHEN, CDR2 SYDVKM. The CDR3 spans 15 residues. J was trimmed by 5 bases and V by 6 bases; bases with no gene match: 13. This CDR3 is CASSFLREIGNEQYF. CDR3 coding DNA: TGTGCCAGCAGCTTCCTGCGGGAGATAGGAAACGAGCAGTACTTC.

This chain joins TRBV7-9 and TRBJ2-5, with TRBD1 as a possible D gene (5 bases). This CDR3 spans 14 amino acids. The V end lost 1 base, the J end lost 5 bases, and 11 bases lay between the germline ends. CDR1 is SEHNR and CDR2 is FQNEAQ in the germline V gene (reference sequence). CDR3 in amino acids: CASSLVQGQETQYF. CDR3 in DNA: TGTGCCAGCAGCTTAGTGCAGGGCCAGGAGACCCAGTACTTC. The full variable domain, in which reference TRBV7-9 and TRBJ2-5 provide the parts outside the CDR3, is DTGVSQNPRHKITKRGQNVTFRCDPISEHNRLYWYRQTLGQGPEFLTYFQNEAQLEKSRLLSDRFSAERPKGSFSTLEIQRTEQGDSAMYLCASSLVQGQETQYFGPGTRLLVL.

V gene TRBV27 combines with J gene TRBJ2-7; maybe TRBD1 (6 bases). Germline CDR1 and CDR2: MNHEY and SMNVEV (reference sequence). The CDR3 contains 15 residues. Trimming took off 2 bases at V and 2 bases at J, with 13 bases between the two ends. The DNA of the CDR3 is TGTGCCAGCAGTTTAGTAGGGACACATACCTACGAGCAGTACTTC. This sequence encodes CASSLVGTHTYEQYF.

This chain connects TRBV4-2 to TRBJ2-5, with unresolved D. CDR1 LGHNA and CDR2 YNFKEQ come from the germline V gene. V was cut by 4 bases and J by 2 bases, with 14 bases left in between. The CDR3 is made up of 15 amino acids. In nucleotides, the CDR3 is TGTGCCAGCAGCCCAAAAGTAGCTGCACAAGAGACCCAGTACTTC. Encoded protein: CASSPKVAAQETQYF.

In this sample, this clone turned up a few times. The chain combines TRBV6-1 with TRBJ1-6, with D possibly matching TRBD1 (6 bases). The V gene lost 0 bases and the J gene lost 8 bases, with 14 bases spanning the gap. CDR1 is MNHNS and CDR2 is SASEGT in the germline V gene. This CDR3 is built from 16 residues. The CDR3 is CASSEAGTRWDSPLHF. CDR3 DNA sequence: TGTGCCAGCAGTGAAGCCGGGACAAGGTGGGATTCACCCCTCCACTTT.

The rearrangement links TRBV5-1 to TRBJ2-7, with D perhaps TRBD2 (5 bases). The CDR3 contains 16 residues. Between the trimmed V and J ends, which lost 4 bases and 3 bases, there was a span of 20 bases. Germline loops: CDR1 SGHRS, CDR2 YFSETQ. The CDR3 nucleotides read TGCGCCAGCAGCCCGAGGACGGGGAAGGAGTTCTACGAGCAGTACTTC. It yields the protein CASSPRTGKEFYEQYF.

The V and J genes are TRBV7-3 and TRBJ2-1; 7 bases are a match to TRBD1. The V segment lost 4 bases and the J segment 7 bases; nucleotides outside the gene matches: 10. The CDR3 consists of 15 residues. Germline V gene data show CDR1 as SGHTA and CDR2 as FQGTGA. This CDR3 reads CASSWTGTVSNEQFF. CDR3 DNA sequence: TGTGCCAGCAGCTGGACCGGGACAGTAAGTAATGAGCAGTTCTTC.

The chain uses TRBV19 and TRBJ2-2; weak D call: TRBD2 (6 bases). Trimming shortened V by 5 bases and J by 0 bases, and 13 bases separated the two germline ends. Germline V gene data show CDR1 as LNHDA and CDR2 as SQIVND (reference sequence). The CDR3 loop spans 16 amino acids. The CDR3 reads CASSLNGGTNTGELFF. The CDR3 DNA sequence: TGTGCCAGTAGTTTAAACGGGGGTACGAACACCGGGGAGCTGTTTTTT.

This sequence joins TRBV7-3 and TRBJ1-4; D perhaps matches TRBD1 (5 bases). V dropped 1 base and J dropped 1 base, with 7 bases sitting between them. CDR1 SGHTA and CDR2 FQGTGA come from the germline V gene. This CDR3 contains 15 residues. The CDR3 here is CASSLMGGTNEKLFF. Written as DNA, the CDR3 is TGTGCCAGCAGCTTAATGGGGGGAACTAATGAAAAACTGTTTTTT.

V and J are TRBV7-8 and TRBJ1-3; TRBD1 might be the D (5 bases). Trimming took 1 base from V and 4 from J, leaving 5 bases between them. This CDR3 has 13 residues. From germline, CDR1 is SGHVS and CDR2 FQNEAQ. Written as DNA, the CDR3 is TGTGCCAGCAGCTTAGGGGGCGGAAACACCATATATTTT. Protein: CASSLGGGNTIYF.

V usage is TRBV11-1 and J usage is TRBJ2-5; 9 bases are a match to TRBD2. There are 14 residues in the CDR3. The ends lost 8 bases at V and 2 bases at J; junction bases unmatched: 6. The germline V gene encodes CDR1 SGHAT and CDR2 FQDESV (reference sequence). CDR3 amino acids: CASRRGGPQETQYF. The CDR3 coding sequence is TGTGCCAGCCGGCGGGGGGGCCCACAAGAGACCCAGTACTTC.

This sequence joins TRBV9 and TRBJ2-3; 7 nucleotides match TRBD1. CDR1 and CDR2 from the germline V gene are SGDLS and YYNGEE. V gave up 0 bases and J gave up 6 bases; unmatched junction bases: 7. CDR3 length: 15 residues. CDR3 nucleotides: TGTGCCAGCAGCGTAGGGGGACAGACGGGGGATACGCAGTATTTT. It specifies CASSVGGQTGDTQYF.

The J gene is TRBJ2-2, the V gene TRBV4-1, with TRBD2 identical over 8 bases. This CDR3 has 17 amino acids. Germline CDR1 MGHRA, CDR2 YSYEKL. Trimming removed 0 bases from V and 7 bases from J; junction bases left unmatched: 10. The CDR3 protein is CASSQDLPGGPGGELFF. CDR3 DNA sequence: TGCGCCAGCAGCCAAGATCTACCGGGAGGGCCGGGCGGGGAGCTGTTTTTT.

This rearrangement joins TRBV5-1 to TRBJ1-1; 7 nucleotides agree with TRBD1. V was pared by 6 bases and J by 3 bases, with 14 bases of the junction left unmatched. Germline CDR1 is SGHRS and CDR2 is YFSETQ. The CDR3 is 16 residues long. CDR3 amino acids: CASTGPGGESDTEAFF. For the CDR3, the DNA is TGCGCCAGCACCGGACCAGGGGGAGAATCGGACACTGAAGCTTTCTTT.

This chain links TRBV10-3 with TRBJ1-1; D ambiguous. Germline loops: CDR1 ENHRY, CDR2 SYGVKD. The CDR3 spans 14 residues. V was clipped by 0 bases and J by 1 base, with 6 bases between them. CDR3 loop: CAISESGENTEAFF. CDR3 nucleotide sequence: TGTGCCATCAGTGAGTCCGGTGAGAACACTGAAGCTTTCTTT.